This TCR beta chain was recorded in a study of monozygotic twins with inflammatory bowel disease. The study, taken as a whole, reports: Backing was not found for a single strong signal or clonotype associated with IBD.

Blood, roughly 2.6 ml, was drawn per donor. With respect to this clonotype: Its antigen is currently unknown.

Molecular identifiers with 6-nucleotide sample barcodes were added during cDNA synthesis via template switching. TCRdb reprocessed the 5' RACE reads and keeps a single row for each CDR3 protein, giving no DNA. The sample holds approximately 300,000 distinct CDR3 sequences. The CDR3 covers 15 residues. Germline assignment: CDR1 MNHNS and CDR2 SASEGT. This receptor was obtained from a human donor with ulcerative colitis or Crohn's disease, or a healthy co-twin of an affected twin (not recorded which). V gene TRBV6-1 combines with J gene TRBJ2-1; TCRdb outputs TRBD1, but without DNA this stays unchecked. The material sequenced was blood. The chain's CDR3 is CASRTMGQHPNEQFF.